This entry features one T cell receptor (beta chain) sequence. The antigen is unknown. 60 Vbeta and 13 Jbeta primers were used in PCR. Generated by immunoSEQ multiplex PCR, the TCRdb table keeps only in-frame clones and is missing some. The top ten hold 5% to 6.5% of the sample, which has 200,000 to 300,000 clones, roughly 82% seen once. The data belong to a study of cytomegalovirus exposure and HLA in healthy donors. Whole-study context: About 82 million unique TCRs from HLA-typed donors were held in an early release of data. Findings of the study overall: About 87% or about 30% of the time was how often most TCR beta V segments were productive, according to an earlier analysis.

All donors participated as healthy donors of bone marrow. Germline loops: CDR1 MNHEY, CDR2 SVGAGI. The CDR3 is 15 residues long. Deletions cut 5 bases from V and 0 bases from J, with 13 bases between. Sequenced sample: PBMCs. This receptor was taken from a woman in her forties in good health and CMV-seropositive. The J gene is TRBJ1-1, the V gene TRBV6-5, with a possible D match to TRBD1 (6 bases). CDR3 protein: CASSVRQALNTEAFF. The CDR3 bases are TGTGCCAGCAGTGTAAGACAGGCTTTGAACACTGAAGCTTTCTTT.